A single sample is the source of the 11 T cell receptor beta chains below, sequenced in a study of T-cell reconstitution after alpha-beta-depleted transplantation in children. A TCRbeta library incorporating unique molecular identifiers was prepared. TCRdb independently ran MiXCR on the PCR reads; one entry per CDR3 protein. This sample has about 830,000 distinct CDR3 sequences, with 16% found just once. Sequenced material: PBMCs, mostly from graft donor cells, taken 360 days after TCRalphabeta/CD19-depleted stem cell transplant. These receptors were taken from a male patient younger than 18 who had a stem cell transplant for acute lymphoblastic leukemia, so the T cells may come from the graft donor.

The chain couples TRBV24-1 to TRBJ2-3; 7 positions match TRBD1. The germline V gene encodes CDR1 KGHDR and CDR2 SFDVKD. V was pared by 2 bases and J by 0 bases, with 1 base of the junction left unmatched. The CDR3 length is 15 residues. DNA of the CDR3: TGTGCCACCAGTGATTGGGGACAGAGCACAGATACGCAGTATTTT. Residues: CATSDWGQSTDTQYF.

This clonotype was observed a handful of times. This chain's CDR3 is CASSYDTGSSRVYEQYF. For the CDR3, the DNA is TGCGCCAGCAGCTACGACACAGGGAGTTCCCGGGTCTACGAGCAGTACTTC. The chain has TRBV5-1 and TRBJ2-7, with a tentative D call TRBD1 (6 bases). The germline CDR1 and CDR2 sequences are SGHRS and YFSETQ. With 3 bases removed from V and 3 bases from J, the gap between germline ends came to 22 bases. The CDR3 totals 17 residues.

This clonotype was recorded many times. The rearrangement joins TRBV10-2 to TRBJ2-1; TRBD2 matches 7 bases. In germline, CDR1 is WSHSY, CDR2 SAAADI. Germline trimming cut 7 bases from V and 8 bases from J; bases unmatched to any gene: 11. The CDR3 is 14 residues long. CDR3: CASKYGGRVYEQFF. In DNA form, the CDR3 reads TGCGCCAGCAAATACGGCGGGAGAGTCTATGAGCAGTTCTTC.

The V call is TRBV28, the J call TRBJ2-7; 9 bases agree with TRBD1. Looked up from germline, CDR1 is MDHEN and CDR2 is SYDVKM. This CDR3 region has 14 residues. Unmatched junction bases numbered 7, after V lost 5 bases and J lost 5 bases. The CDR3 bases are TGTGCCAGCAGTCCTTGGGACAGGGCCCACGAGCAGTACTTC. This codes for CASSPWDRAHEQYF.

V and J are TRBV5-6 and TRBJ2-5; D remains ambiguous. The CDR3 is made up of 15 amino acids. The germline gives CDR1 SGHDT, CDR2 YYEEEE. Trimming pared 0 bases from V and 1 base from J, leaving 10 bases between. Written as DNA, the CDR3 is TGTGCCAGCAGCTTGGGCACGGCTCTCCAAGAGACCCAGTACTTC. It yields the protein CASSLGTALQETQYF.

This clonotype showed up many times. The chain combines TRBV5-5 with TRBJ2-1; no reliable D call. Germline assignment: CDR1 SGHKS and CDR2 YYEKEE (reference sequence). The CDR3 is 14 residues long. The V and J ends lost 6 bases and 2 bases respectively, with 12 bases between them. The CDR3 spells CASILRWAYNEQFF. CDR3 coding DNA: TGTGCCAGCATCCTACGTTGGGCCTACAATGAGCAGTTCTTC.

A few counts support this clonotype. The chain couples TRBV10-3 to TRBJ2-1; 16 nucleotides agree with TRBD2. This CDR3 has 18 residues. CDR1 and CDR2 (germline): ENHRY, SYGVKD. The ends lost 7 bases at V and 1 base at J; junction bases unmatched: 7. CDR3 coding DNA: TGTGCCATCAACGGGGGGACTAGCGGGAGGGGATCCTACAATGAGCAGTTCTTC. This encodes CAINGGTSGRGSYNEQFF.

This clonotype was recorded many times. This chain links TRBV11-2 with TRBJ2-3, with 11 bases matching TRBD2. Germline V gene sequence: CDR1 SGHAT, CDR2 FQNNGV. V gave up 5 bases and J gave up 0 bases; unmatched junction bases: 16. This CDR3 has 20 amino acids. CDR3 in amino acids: CASSLLRPLLAGASTDTQYF. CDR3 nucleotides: TGTGCCAGCAGCCTCTTACGCCCGCTACTAGCGGGGGCTAGCACAGATACGCAGTATTTT.

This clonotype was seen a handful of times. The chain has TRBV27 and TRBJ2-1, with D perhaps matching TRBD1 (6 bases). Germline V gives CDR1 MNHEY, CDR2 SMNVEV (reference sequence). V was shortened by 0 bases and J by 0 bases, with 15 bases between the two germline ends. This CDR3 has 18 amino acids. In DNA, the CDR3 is TGTGCCAGCAGTTTATCCCCAGTCGCAGGGGACTCCTACAATGAGCAGTTCTTC. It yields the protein CASSLSPVAGDSYNEQFF.

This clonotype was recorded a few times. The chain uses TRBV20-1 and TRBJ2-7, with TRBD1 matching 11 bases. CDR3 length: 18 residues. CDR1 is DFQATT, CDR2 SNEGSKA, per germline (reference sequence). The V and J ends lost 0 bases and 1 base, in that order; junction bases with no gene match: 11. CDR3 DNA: TGCAGTGCTAGAGATCGGACAGGGGGCTCCCTATGGTCCTACGAGCAGTACTTC. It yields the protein CSARDRTGGSLWSYEQYF.

The CDR3 bases are TGCGCCAGCAGCCAAGAAGGCAGGTTAAATCAGCCCCAGCATTTT. Protein sequence: CASSQEGRLNQPQHF. The rearrangement joins TRBV4-1 to TRBJ1-5, with unresolved D. The CDR3 has 15 amino acids. CDR1 MGHRA and CDR2 YSYEKL come from the germline V gene. The V end lost 0 bases, the J end lost 4 bases, and 10 bases lay between the germline ends.